In this sample, the clone carrying this T cell receptor (beta chain) turned up many times. The antigen is unknown. Germline V gives CDR1 SEHNR, CDR2 FQNEAQ (reference sequence). The CDR3 has 16 amino acids. Trimming pared 1 base from V and 3 bases from J, leaving 16 bases between. RNA transcripts yielded amplified TCR beta CDR3 regions. The HTBI primer set was used in a first-round RT-PCR of the TCR CDR3. TCRdb analysed the multiplex PCR reads with MiXCR anew, one entry per CDR3 protein. The sample has approximately 430,000 distinct CDR3 sequences; 15% to 17% are singletons. The sample originates from a study of T cells in Graves' hyperthyroidism and ophthalmopathy. About the study: It was at initial diagnosis, before any treatment, that peripheral blood was collected. Notes on the study in general: Stable hyperthyroidism was separated from ophthalmopathy by a model based on 13 V-J features.

The sequencing sample was made of blood. This receptor was identified in a woman under 30 with Graves' hyperthyroidism. The chain recombines TRBV7-9 with TRBJ2-7; D remains unclear. This CDR3 is CASSLDPSGVLYEQYF. The CDR3 DNA is TGTGCCAGCAGCTTAGACCCCTCTGGGGTGCTCTACGAGCAGTACTTC.